This T cell receptor beta chain was sequenced during a study of CD8 T cells in Susac syndrome. This clonotype was counted a few times. Sequencing of TCR beta covered CD8+ and CD4+ T cells obtained from blood. The multiple sclerosis controls comprised treatment-naive patients whose relapsing-remitting disease was stable or active. CD8+ and CD4+ T cells were negatively isolated; TEMRA cells were FACS-enriched. With 7 bases removed from V and 6 bases from J, the gap between germline ends came to 12 bases. The CDR3 loop spans 11 amino acids. Germline CDR1 reads GTSNPN; CDR2 reads SVGIG (reference sequence). Random hexamers primed reverse transcription of 0.5 to 1 ug RNA. The immunoSEQ assay covered 54 Vbeta and 13 Jbeta segments for CDR3. TCRdb re-derived calls from the immunoSEQ multiplex PCR reads in MiXCR, one entry per CDR3 protein. The sample shows 350,000 to 550,000 distinct CDR3 sequences, around 85% of them seen only once.

The sequenced sample consisted of CD8+ T cells from PBMCs. This TCR derives from a human donor with multiple sclerosis. The chain links TRBV30 to TRBJ1-2; D call uncertain. CDR3: CAFLQVDGYTF. CDR3 DNA sequence: TGTGCCTTTTTACAAGTGGATGGCTACACCTTC. The entire variable domain, with the rest obtained from reference TRBV30 and TRBJ1-2, is as follows: SQTIHQWPATLVQPVGSPLSLECTVEGTSNPNLYWYRQAAGRGLQLLFYSVGIGQISSEVPQNLSASRPQDRQFILSSKKLLLSDSGFYLCAFLQVDGYTFGSGTRLTVV.